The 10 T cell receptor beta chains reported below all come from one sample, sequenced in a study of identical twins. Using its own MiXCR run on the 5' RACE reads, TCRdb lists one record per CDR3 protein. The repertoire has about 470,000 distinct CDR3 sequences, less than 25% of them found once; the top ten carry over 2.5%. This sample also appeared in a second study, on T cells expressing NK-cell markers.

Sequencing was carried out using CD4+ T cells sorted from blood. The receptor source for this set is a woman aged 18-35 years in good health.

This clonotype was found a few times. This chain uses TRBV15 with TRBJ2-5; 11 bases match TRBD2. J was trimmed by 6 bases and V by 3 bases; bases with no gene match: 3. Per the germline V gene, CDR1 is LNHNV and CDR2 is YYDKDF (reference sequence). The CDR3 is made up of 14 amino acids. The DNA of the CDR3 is TGTGCCACCAGCAGTAGCGGGAGGGCAAAGACCCAGTACTTC. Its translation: CATSSSGRAKTQYF.

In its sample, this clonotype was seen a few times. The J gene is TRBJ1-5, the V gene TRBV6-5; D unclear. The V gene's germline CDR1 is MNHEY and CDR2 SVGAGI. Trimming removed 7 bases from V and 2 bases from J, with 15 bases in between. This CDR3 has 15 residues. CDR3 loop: CASITATPGNQPQHF. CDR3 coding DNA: TGTGCCAGCATTACCGCGACCCCAGGCAATCAGCCCCAGCATTTT.

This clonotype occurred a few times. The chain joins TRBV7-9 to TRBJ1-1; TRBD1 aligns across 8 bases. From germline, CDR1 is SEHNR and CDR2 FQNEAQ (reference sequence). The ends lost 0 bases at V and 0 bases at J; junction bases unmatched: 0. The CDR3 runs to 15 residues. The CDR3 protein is CASSLATGVNTEAFF. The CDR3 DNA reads TGTGCCAGCAGCTTAGCGACAGGGGTGAACACTGAAGCTTTCTTT.

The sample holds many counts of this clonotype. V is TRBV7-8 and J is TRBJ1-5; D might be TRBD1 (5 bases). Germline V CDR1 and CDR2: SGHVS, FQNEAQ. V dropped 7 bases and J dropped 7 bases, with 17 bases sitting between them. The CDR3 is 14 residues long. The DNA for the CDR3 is TGTGCCAGCACCCAGGGAGAGCTCAAACAGCCCCAGCATTTT. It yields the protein CASTQGELKQPQHF.

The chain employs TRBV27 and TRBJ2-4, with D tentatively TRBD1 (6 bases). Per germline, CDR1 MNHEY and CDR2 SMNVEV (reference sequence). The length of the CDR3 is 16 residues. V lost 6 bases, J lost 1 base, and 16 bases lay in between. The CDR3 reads CASRTTVRGAKNIQYF. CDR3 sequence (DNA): TGTGCCAGCAGAACCACCGTCAGGGGTGCCAAAAACATTCAGTACTTC.

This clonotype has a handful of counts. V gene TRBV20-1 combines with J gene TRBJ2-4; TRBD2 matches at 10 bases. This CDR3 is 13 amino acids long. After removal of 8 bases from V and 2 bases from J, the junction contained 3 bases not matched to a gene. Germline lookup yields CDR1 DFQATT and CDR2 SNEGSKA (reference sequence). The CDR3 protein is CSSGRATKNIQYF. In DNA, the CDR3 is TGCAGTAGCGGGAGGGCCACCAAAAACATTCAGTACTTC.

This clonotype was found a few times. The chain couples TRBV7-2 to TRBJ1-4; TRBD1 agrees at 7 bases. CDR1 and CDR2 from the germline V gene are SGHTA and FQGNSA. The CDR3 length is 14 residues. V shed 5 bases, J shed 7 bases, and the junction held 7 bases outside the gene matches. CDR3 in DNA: TGTGCCAGCAGCCCCGACAGGGTGGGTGAAAAACTGTTTTTT. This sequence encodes CASSPDRVGEKLFF. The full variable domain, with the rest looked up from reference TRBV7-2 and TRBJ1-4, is GAGVSQSPSNKVTEKGKDVELRCDPISGHTALYWYRQSLGQGLEFLIYFQGNSAPDKSGLPSDRFSAERTGGSVSTLTIQRTQQEDSAVYLCASSPDRVGEKLFFGSGTQLSVL.

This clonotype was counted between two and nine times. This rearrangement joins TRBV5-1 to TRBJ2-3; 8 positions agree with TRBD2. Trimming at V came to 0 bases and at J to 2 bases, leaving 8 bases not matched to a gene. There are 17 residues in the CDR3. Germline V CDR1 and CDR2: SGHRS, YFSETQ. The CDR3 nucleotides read TGCGCCAGCAGCTTGGCCCGGGGGGGGCCGATCACAGATACGCAGTATTTT. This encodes CASSLARGGPITDTQYF.

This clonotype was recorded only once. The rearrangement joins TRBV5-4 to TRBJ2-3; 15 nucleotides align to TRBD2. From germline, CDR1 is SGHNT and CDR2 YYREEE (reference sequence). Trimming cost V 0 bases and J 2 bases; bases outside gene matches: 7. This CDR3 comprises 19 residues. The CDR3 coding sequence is TGTGCCAGCAGCTTGGCAGGGACTAGCGGGGGGCGTATCACAGATACGCAGTATTTT. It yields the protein CASSLAGTSGGRITDTQYF. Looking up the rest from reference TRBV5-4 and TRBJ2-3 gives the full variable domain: ETGVTQSPTHLIKTRGQQVTLRCSSQSGHNTVSWYQQALGQGPQFIFQYYREEENGRGNFPPRFSGLQFPNYSSELNVNALELDDSALYLCASSLAGTSGGRITDTQYFGPGTRLTVL.

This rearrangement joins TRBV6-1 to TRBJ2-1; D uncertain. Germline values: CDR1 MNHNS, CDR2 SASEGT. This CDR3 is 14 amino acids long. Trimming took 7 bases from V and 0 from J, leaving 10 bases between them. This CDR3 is CASTRSISYNEQFF. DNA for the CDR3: TGTGCCAGCACGCGGAGTATCTCCTACAATGAGCAGTTCTTC.